The TCR beta chain described here comes from a study of post-analysis software for immune sequencing data. Findings and caveats of the study: Five TRBV segments, including TRBV5-6, TRBV5-1 and TRBV20-1, were more frequent in patients than controls. The normalized Chao1 diversity of multiple sclerosis patients was significantly lower than that of controls.

cDNA libraries of TCR beta carried unique molecular identifiers. A single record per CDR3 protein comes from TCRdb applying MiXCR to the PCR reads. The sample holds about 430,000 distinct CDR3 sequences, 30% to 40% seen once. This CDR3 contains 17 residues. V gave up 2 bases and J gave up 7 bases, with 21 bases separating them. Germline CDR1 is SGHAT and CDR2 is FQNNGV. Comment on this clonotype: The antigen is undetermined.

V gene TRBV11-2 combines with J gene TRBJ2-1, with a tentative D call TRBD1 (6 bases). The clonotype comes from a girl aged 2 to 10 with multiple sclerosis. Sample: blood. CDR3 coding DNA: TGTGCCAGCAGCTTATGGCCCTTAACAGGGATCGGTAATGAGCAGTTCTTC. Protein product: CASSLWPLTGIGNEQFF.